This record looks at one T cell receptor beta chain sequence and its context. Its specificity is not known. Isolated RNA was reverse transcribed in full, so expressed TCRB transcripts were sequenced. Clones were read by immunoSEQ multiplex PCR, and TCRdb kept only the in-frame ones, dropping some. The sample has roughly 450,000 clones, 14% seen once. The data belong to a study of beta chain features in type 1 diabetes. Study outcomes and limitations: Still unanswered here is whether HLA type influences TCRB rearrangement. Compared to healthy donors, patients appeared to have naive, central memory and Treg TCRB repertoires that were more alike.

Trimming cost V 6 bases and J 6 bases, with 15 bases left between them. Germline CDR1 MNHNS, CDR2 SASEGT. The CDR3 runs 14 residues. Sequenced input: naive CD4+ T cells from blood. The TCR was taken from a man aged 25-45 years in good health. V gene TRBV6-1 combines with J gene TRBJ2-1; D may be TRBD2 (5 bases). The CDR3 nucleotides read TGTGCCAGCAGGACGGGATTTAGCTCCAATGAGCAGTTCTTC. Protein sequence: CASRTGFSSNEQFF.